Listed below are T cell receptor beta chains from one sample, sequenced in a study of cytomegalovirus exposure and HLA in healthy donors. Generated by immunoSEQ multiplex PCR, the TCRdb table keeps only in-frame clones and is missing some. The sample table sets out approximately 30,000 clones. The sample taken for sequencing was PBMCs. The receptors come from a woman between 40 and 50 years old in good health and CMV-seropositive. The CDR3 runs from the conserved cysteine through the conserved F or W. The D gene is left open where the match is weak. The size of a clone is reported for some rows only, either as once, few or many, or as a class for expanded clones.

TGTGCCAGCAGCACGGGTGACACAGATACGCAGTATTTT	CASSTGDTDTQYF	.	TRBV6-4	TRBJ2-3	.	13
TGTGCCAGCAGTCTGGTAGTGAACACTGAAGCTTTCTTT	CASSLVVNTEAFF	.	TRBV28	TRBJ1-1	.	13
TGTGCCAGCAGTGAAGTGAAGGGACAGGGTGGTTCGTTTAGTAATCAGCCCCAGCATTTT	CASSEVKGQGGSFSNQPQHF	.	TRBV6-1	TRBJ1-5	TRBD1	20
TGTGCCAGCAGTTTGGGGACAGGGGGCGTCGAGCTCCTGAACGAGCAGTACTTC	CASSLGTGGVELLNEQYF	.	TRBV28	TRBJ2-7	TRBD1	18
TGTGCCAGCAGCTCTAGCGGGGGGGTGAATGAGCAGTTCTTC	CASSSSGGVNEQFF	.	TRBV7-3	TRBJ2-1	TRBD2	14
TGTGCCGGTACCGGGACAGGAGAGTACAATGAGCAGTTCTTC	CAGTGTGEYNEQFF	.	TRBV6-1	TRBJ2-1	TRBD1	14
TGTGCCAGCAGCTTCAATCAGGGTTATAGCAATCAGCCCCAGCATTTT	CASSFNQGYSNQPQHF	.	TRBV5-4	TRBJ1-5	.	16
TGTGCCAGCAGTGCATTGTGGGGACAGGGTTATGGCTACACCTTC	CASSALWGQGYGYTF	.	TRBV6-1	TRBJ1-2	TRBD1	15
TGTGCCAGCACGGTCGGGGAGAACACTGAAGCTTTCTTT	CASTVGENTEAFF	.	TRBV2	TRBJ1-1	.	13
TGTGCCAGCAGTTTATCGGCGGGGGTTGGCTATGGCTACACCTTC	CASSLSAGVGYGYTF	.	TRBV28	TRBJ1-2	.	15
TGCGCCAGCAGCTTGGATGGGGCCGGTAGTCAGCCCCAGCATTTT	CASSLDGAGSQPQHF	.	TRBV5-1	TRBJ1-5	.	15
TGCAGCGTGCAATTGACAGGGGCCGGGGAGCTGTTTTTT	CSVQLTGAGELFF	.	TRBV29-1	TRBJ2-2	TRBD1	13
TGCGCCAGCAGCTTGGCGAGGACTAGCGGGGGTACGGTTGGTGAGACCCAGTACTTC	CASSLARTSGGTVGETQYF	.	TRBV5-1	TRBJ2-5	TRBD2	19
TGTGCCAGCAGCTTACAGGGGCGAATGGACGAGCAGTACTTC	CASSLQGRMDEQYF	.	TRBV7-2	TRBJ2-7	.	14
TGTGCCAGCAGTTTCCGGGGGGGAGCCGGGGAGCTGTTTTTT	CASSFRGGAGELFF	.	TRBV27	TRBJ2-2	TRBD2	14
TGCGCCAGCAGCTTGGAGCTAACTAGCACAGATACGCAGTATTTT	CASSLELTSTDTQYF	.	TRBV5-1	TRBJ2-3	.	15
TGTGCCAGTACCGCTCGGGCCTACAATGAGCAGTTCTTC	CASTARAYNEQFF	.	TRBV19	TRBJ2-1	.	13
TGTGCCAGCAGTAGGACTAGACCGGAGAACACCGGGGAGCTGTTTTTT	CASSRTRPENTGELFF	.	TRBV7-2	TRBJ2-2	TRBD2	16
TGTGCCATCAGTGCCCTCGGCGGGACCAACACCGGGGAGCTGTTTTTT	CAISALGGTNTGELFF	.	TRBV10-3	TRBJ2-2	.	16
TGTGCCAGCAGTGTGGGGGGGGGTTACAATGAGCAGTTCTTC	CASSVGGGYNEQFF	.	TRBV6-5	TRBJ2-1	TRBD2	14
TGTGCCAGCAGTCCTCAGGGGCCTGGGGCCAACGTCCTGACTTTC	CASSPQGPGANVLTF	.	TRBV28	TRBJ2-6	.	15
TGCGCCAGCAGCACATCGGAGGGCCTTGGCGAGCAGTACTTC	CASSTSEGLGEQYF	medium-sized	TRBV4-1	TRBJ2-7	.	14
TGTGCCAGCAGCTTACCAGGCAAAGGCTATGGCTACACCTTC	CASSLPGKGYGYTF	.	TRBV7-9	TRBJ1-2	.	14
TGTGCCAGCAGTTATGATAGCTCGAGCATGGCCACTGAAGCTTTCTTT	CASSYDSSSMATEAFF	.	TRBV6-5	TRBJ1-1	.	16
TGTGCCTGGAACACAGGGACAGCGATTGGCGACTATGGCTACACCTTC	CAWNTGTAIGDYGYTF	.	TRBV30	TRBJ1-2	TRBD1	16
TGTGCCAGCAGCGTAGGGGGGCGGACTCTAGGGCTGGAGACCCAGTACTTC	CASSVGGRTLGLETQYF	.	TRBV9	TRBJ2-5	.	17
TGTGCCAGCAGCGTAGGGGACAGGGGTTGGTCGGAGCAGTACTTC	CASSVGDRGWSEQYF	.	TRBV9	TRBJ2-7	TRBD1	15
TGTGCCAGCAGCTTACGAAACCGGGACTGGCGATACAATGAGCAGTTCTTC	CASSLRNRDWRYNEQFF	.	TRBV13	TRBJ2-1	.	17
TGCGCCAGCAGCTTGGCCGGAGGGTGGGAGCAGTACTTC	CASSLAGGWEQYF	.	TRBV5-1	TRBJ2-7	.	13
TGTGCCAGCAGCACCCGACTGAGCGGGGGAGGGACAGATACGCAGTATTTT	CASSTRLSGGGTDTQYF	.	TRBV7-9	TRBJ2-3	TRBD2	17
TGCAGCGAAACTCTGGCGGGGAAGGGCAATGAGCAGTTCTTC	CSETLAGKGNEQFF	.	TRBV29-1	TRBJ2-1	.	14
TGTGCCAGTAATCCCCCGGGTCCGTACGAGCAGTACTTC	CASNPPGPYEQYF	.	TRBV19	TRBJ2-7	.	13
TGTGCCACCAGCAGAGAGGTAACGGGGGAGCAGTACTTC	CATSREVTGEQYF	.	TRBV15	TRBJ2-7	.	13
TGCGCCAGCAGTCTTTCGACAGCTAGATCTAGCTCCTACGAGCAGTACTTC	CASSLSTARSSSYEQYF	.	TRBV23-1	TRBJ2-7	.	17
TGTGCCAGCAGTCGCGGGACAGGGGAAGATCTGAATGGCTACACCTTC	CASSRGTGEDLNGYTF	.	TRBV7-9	TRBJ1-2	TRBD1	16
TGTGCCACCAGCCCTGGCTCCATCGAGCAGTACTTC	CATSPGSIEQYF	.	TRBV15	TRBJ2-7	.	12
TGCGCCAGCAGCTGGGGACAGGGGGATGCTGAAGCTTTCTTT	CASSWGQGDAEAFF	.	TRBV5-1	TRBJ1-1	TRBD1	14
TGCAGCGTTGAAGACCTCCGGCTAGCGGGAGGGTCCGGGGAGCTGTTTTTT	CSVEDLRLAGGSGELFF	.	TRBV29-1	TRBJ2-2	TRBD2	17
TGTGCCAGCAGCTCCCGGGGGACTAATGCCTACAATGAGCAGTTCTTC	CASSSRGTNAYNEQFF	.	TRBV9	TRBJ2-1	TRBD2	16
TGTGCCAGCAGCGGGAGCGGGAGTACCCACACAGATACGCAGTATTTT	CASSGSGSTHTDTQYF	.	TRBV9	TRBJ2-3	TRBD2	16
TGTGCCAGCAGCCGCAACCCTCAGGGAAACACTGAAGCTTTCTTT	CASSRNPQGNTEAFF	.	TRBV5-6	TRBJ1-1	.	15
TGTGCCAGCAGCACCGGACTAGCGGGGGGGACTACCGCCCAGCAGTACTTC	CASSTGLAGGTTAQQYF	.	TRBV5-4	TRBJ2-7	TRBD2	17
TGTGCCAGCACCCCGGTGGGGGGGCAGGAAGCTTTCTTT	CASTPVGGQEAFF	.	TRBV7-9	TRBJ1-1	.	13
TGTGCCAGCAGCTTGGTTGGGCAGGGTGAGGGCTACACCTTC	CASSLVGQGEGYTF	.	TRBV5-4	TRBJ1-2	.	14
TGTGCCAGCAGCTCAAACAGGGGTTCCTACGAGCAGTACTTC	CASSSNRGSYEQYF	.	TRBV7-2	TRBJ2-7	TRBD1	14
TGTGCCAGCAGCGTCCCCTCAACGGCTAGCGGCATATCCTACGAGCAGTACTTC	CASSVPSTASGISYEQYF	.	TRBV28	TRBJ2-7	TRBD2	18
TGTGCCAGCAGCCCTCTCCCCGGGGAGCTGTTTTTT	CASSPLPGELFF	.	TRBV6-6	TRBJ2-2	.	12
TGTGCCAGCAGTTACTCAGGAGCCACAGATACGCAGTATTTT	CASSYSGATDTQYF	.	TRBV6-5	TRBJ2-3	.	14
TGCGCCAGCAGCGGTCAGGGGGTCACCTACGAGCAGTACTTC	CASSGQGVTYEQYF	.	TRBV5-1	TRBJ2-7	TRBD1	14
TGTGCCAGTAGCCGGGGACAGGGATCCTACAATGAGCAGTTCTTC	CASSRGQGSYNEQFF	.	TRBV19	TRBJ2-1	TRBD1	15
TGTGCCAGCAGCTTAGTACCAGGGGAAATATACGAGCAGTACTTC	CASSLVPGEIYEQYF	.	TRBV7-2	TRBJ2-7	.	15
TGTGCCAGCAGTGACGGAAGGGCTAATGGGAGGGAGCAGTACTTC	CASSDGRANGREQYF	.	TRBV6-1	TRBJ2-7	.	15
TGTGCCAGCAGGAGGGCCACAGATACGCAGTATTTT	CASRRATDTQYF	.	TRBV27	TRBJ2-3	.	12
TGTGCCAGCTTCGACGGGGGTGGGGGGTTCTACGAGCAGTACTTC	CASFDGGGGFYEQYF	.	TRBV6-1	TRBJ2-7	.	15
TGCGCCAGCAGCCAAGGTTTAGCCCCTTACAATGAGCAGTTCTTC	CASSQGLAPYNEQFF	.	TRBV4-3	TRBJ2-1	.	15
TGCGCCAGCACCTCAGGGGGGAATGAGCAGTTCTTC	CASTSGGNEQFF	.	TRBV5-1	TRBJ2-1	.	12
TGTGCCAGCTCACCCGCAGTTCCAAGCTCTGGAAACACCATATATTTT	CASSPAVPSSGNTIYF	.	TRBV18	TRBJ1-3	.	16
TGTGCCAGCAGTTTATCGTGGGGGGACTACGAGCAGTACTTC	CASSLSWGDYEQYF	.	TRBV27	TRBJ2-7	.	14
TGTGCCTGGAGTGTACGCGGGGGTACAGGGGGTTCACCCCTCCACTTT	CAWSVRGGTGGSPLHF	.	TRBV30	TRBJ1-6	TRBD1	16